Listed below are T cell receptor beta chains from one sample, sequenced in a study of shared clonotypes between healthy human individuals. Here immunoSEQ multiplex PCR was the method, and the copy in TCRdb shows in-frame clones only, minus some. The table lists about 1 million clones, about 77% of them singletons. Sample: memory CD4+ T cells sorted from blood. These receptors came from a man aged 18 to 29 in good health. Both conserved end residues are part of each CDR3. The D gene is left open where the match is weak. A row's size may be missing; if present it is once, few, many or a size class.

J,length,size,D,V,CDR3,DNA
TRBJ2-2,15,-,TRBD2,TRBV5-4,CASSFPGLADGELFF,TGTGCCAGCAGCTTTCCGGGACTAGCGGACGGGGAGCTGTTTTTT
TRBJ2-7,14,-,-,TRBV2,CASSEYHVRYEQYF,TGTGCCAGCAGTGAGTACCACGTACGCTACGAGCAGTACTTC
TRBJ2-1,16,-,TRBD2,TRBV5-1,CASSLEGLAGVDEQFF,TGCGCCAGCAGCTTGGAGGGACTAGCGGGGGTAGATGAGCAGTTCTTC
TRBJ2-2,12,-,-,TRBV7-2,CASSLVVGELFF,TGTGCCAGCAGCTTAGTTGTCGGGGAGCTGTTTTTT
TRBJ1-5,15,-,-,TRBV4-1,CASSQDPGASQPQHF,TGCGCCAGCAGCCAAGACCCGGGGGCGAGTCAGCCCCAGCATTTT
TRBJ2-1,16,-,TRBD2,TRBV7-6,CASSLMAGVSGNEQFF,TGTGCCAGCAGCTTAATGGCGGGAGTAAGTGGCAATGAGCAGTTCTTC
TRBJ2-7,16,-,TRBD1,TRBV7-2,CASSLTGGQGANEQYF,TGTGCCAGCAGCTTAACTGGAGGACAGGGGGCGAACGAGCAGTACTTC
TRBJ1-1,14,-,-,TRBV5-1,CASSLGPGGTEAFF,TGCGCCAGCAGCTTGGGACCGGGGGGGACTGAAGCTTTCTTT
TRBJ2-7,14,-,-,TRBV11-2,CASSFIQGGYEQYF,TGTGCCAGCAGCTTTATACAGGGCGGGTACGAGCAGTACTTC
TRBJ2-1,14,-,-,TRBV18,CASSPSGQNNEQFF,TGTGCCAGCTCTCCTAGCGGACAGAACAATGAGCAGTTCTTC
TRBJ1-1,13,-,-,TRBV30,CAWSDFGKLEAFF,TGTGCCTGGAGTGATTTCGGAAAGCTTGAAGCTTTCTTT
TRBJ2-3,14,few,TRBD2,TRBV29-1,CSVASLAGPNTQYF,TGCAGCGTTGCTAGTCTAGCGGGACCCAATACGCAGTATTTT
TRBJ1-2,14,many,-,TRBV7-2,CASSLPQDAGGYTF,TGTGCCAGCAGCTTACCGCAGGATGCTGGTGGCTACACCTTC
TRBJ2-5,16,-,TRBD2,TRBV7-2,CASSSGGAGKQETQYF,TGTGCCAGCAGCTCCGGGGGAGCGGGAAAGCAAGAGACCCAGTACTTC
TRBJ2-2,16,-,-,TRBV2,CASSVRAAANTGELFF,TGTGCCAGCAGTGTTCGGGCGGCCGCGAACACCGGGGAGCTGTTTTTT
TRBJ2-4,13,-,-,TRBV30,CAWSRAAKNIQYF,TGTGCCTGGAGCAGGGCAGCCAAAAACATTCAGTACTTC
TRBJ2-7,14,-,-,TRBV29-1,CSVGGGQDISEQYF,TGCAGCGTTGGAGGGGGGCAGGACATTAGCGAGCAGTACTTC
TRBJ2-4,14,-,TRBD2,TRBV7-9,CASRALSGENIQYF,TGTGCCAGCAGAGCCCTGAGCGGGGAGAACATTCAGTACTTC
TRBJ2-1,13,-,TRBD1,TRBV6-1,CASDRAVSNEQFF,TGTGCCAGCGACAGGGCAGTTTCCAATGAGCAGTTCTTC
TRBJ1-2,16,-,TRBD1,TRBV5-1,CASSLASGWQGVGYTF,TGCGCCAGCAGCTTGGCCTCAGGGTGGCAGGGGGTTGGCTACACCTTC
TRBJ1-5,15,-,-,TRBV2,CASSDGGSGNQPQHF,TGTGCCAGCAGTGATGGGGGAAGTGGCAATCAGCCCCAGCATTTT
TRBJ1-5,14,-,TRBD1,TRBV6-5,CASRGQGGNQPQHF,TGTGCCAGCAGAGGACAGGGGGGAAATCAGCCCCAGCATTTT
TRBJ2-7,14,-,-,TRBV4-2,CASSQDTPSYEQYF,TGTGCCAGCAGCCAAGATACCCCATCCTACGAGCAGTACTTC
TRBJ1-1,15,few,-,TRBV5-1,CASSAQSRGPTEAFF,TGCGCCAGCAGCGCCCAGAGCCGGGGGCCCACTGAAGCTTTCTTT
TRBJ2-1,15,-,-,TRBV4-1,CASSQGGGPYNEQFF,TGCGCCAGCAGCCAAGGGGGGGGGCCATACAATGAGCAGTTCTTC
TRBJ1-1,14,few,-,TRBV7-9,CASSLGGPNTEAFF,TGTGCCAGCAGCTTGGGGGGCCCGAACACTGAAGCTTTCTTT
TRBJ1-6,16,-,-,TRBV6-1,CASSEYPNGLNSPLHF,TGTGCCAGCAGTGAATATCCCAACGGGTTGAATTCACCCCTCCACTTT
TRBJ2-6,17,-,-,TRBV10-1,CASRRPGQPFVANVLTF,TGCGCCAGCAGGAGACCGGGACAACCCTTCGTCGCCAACGTCCTGACTTTC
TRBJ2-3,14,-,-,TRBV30,CAWSAGFRADTQYF,TGTGCCTGGAGTGCCGGGTTCCGAGCAGATACGCAGTATTTT
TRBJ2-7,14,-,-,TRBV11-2,CASSYPQGPYEQYF,TGTGCCAGCAGCTACCCACAGGGACCCTACGAGCAGTACTTC
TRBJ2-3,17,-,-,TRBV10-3,CAISESIGGVSTDTQYF,TGTGCCATCAGTGAGTCGATAGGAGGTGTGAGCACAGATACGCAGTATTTT
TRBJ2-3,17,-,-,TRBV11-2,CASSLVGGGERTDTQYF,TGTGCCAGCAGCTTAGTTGGAGGGGGCGAGAGGACAGATACGCAGTATTTT
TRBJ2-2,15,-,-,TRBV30,CAWSGGRANTGELFF,TGTGCCTGGAGCGGGGGTAGGGCGAACACCGGGGAGCTGTTTTTT
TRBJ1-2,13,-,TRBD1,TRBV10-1,CASSSGTGGGYTF,TGCGCCAGCAGTTCCGGGACAGGGGGCGGCTACACCTTC
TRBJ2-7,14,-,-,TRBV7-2,CASSLAASDYEQYF,TGTGCCAGCAGCTTAGCGGCCAGCGACTACGAGCAGTACTTC
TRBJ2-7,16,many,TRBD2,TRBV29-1,CSVELPSGGGGYEQYF,TGCAGCGTTGAATTGCCCAGCGGGGGAGGCGGCTACGAGCAGTACTTC
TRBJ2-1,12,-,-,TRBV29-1,CSVEDLGNEQFF,TGCAGCGTTGAAGATCTAGGTAATGAGCAGTTCTTC
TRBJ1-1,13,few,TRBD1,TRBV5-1,CASSGTGATEAFF,TGCGCCAGCAGCGGGACAGGGGCCACTGAAGCTTTCTTT
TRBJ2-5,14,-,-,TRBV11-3,CASSHGTAQETQYF,TGTGCCAGCAGCCACGGGACGGCCCAAGAGACCCAGTACTTC
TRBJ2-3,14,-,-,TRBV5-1,CASSSGAPPDTQYF,TGCGCCAGCAGCTCCGGGGCCCCCCCGGATACGCAGTATTTT
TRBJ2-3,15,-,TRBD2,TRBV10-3,CAIRESGGGTDTQYF,TGTGCCATCAGGGAGAGCGGGGGGGGTACAGATACGCAGTATTTT
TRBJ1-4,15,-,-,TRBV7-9,CASSLAPQGRGKLFF,TGTGCCAGCAGCTTAGCTCCCCAGGGCCGCGGAAAACTGTTTTTT
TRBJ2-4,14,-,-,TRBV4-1,CASSPTEMGNIQYF,TGCGCCAGCAGCCCGACAGAGATGGGGAACATTCAGTACTTC
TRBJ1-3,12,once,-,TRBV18,CASSHDSGTIYF,TGTGCCAGCTCACACGACTCGGGCACCATATATTTT
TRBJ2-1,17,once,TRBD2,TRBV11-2,CASSPRLAGGLYNEQFF,TGTGCCAGCAGCCCTAGACTAGCGGGAGGCCTATACAATGAGCAGTTCTTC
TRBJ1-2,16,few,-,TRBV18,CASSPSARVPNYGYTF,TGTGCCAGCTCACCTTCGGCGAGGGTACCTAACTATGGCTACACCTTC
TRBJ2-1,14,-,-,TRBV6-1,CASRQTGSSGWQFF,TGTGCCAGCAGGCAGACCGGGAGCTCAGGGTGGCAGTTCTTC
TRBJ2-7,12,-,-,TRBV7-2,CASSLSAYEQYF,TGTGCCAGCAGCTTATCAGCGTACGAGCAGTACTTC
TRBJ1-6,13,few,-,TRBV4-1,CASSQEGNSPLHF,TGCGCCAGCAGCCAAGAGGGGAATTCACCCCTCCACTTT
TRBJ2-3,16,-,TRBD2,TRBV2,CASSDGGGAVGDTQYF,TGTGCCAGCAGTGACGGCGGGGGGGCCGTTGGAGATACGCAGTATTTT
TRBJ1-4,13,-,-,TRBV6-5,CASRGANLGKLFF,TGTGCCAGCCGGGGGGCCAACCTGGGAAAACTGTTTTTT
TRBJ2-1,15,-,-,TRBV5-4,CASSLRGPTYNEQFF,TGTGCCAGCAGCTTGAGAGGGCCCACTTACAATGAGCAGTTCTTC
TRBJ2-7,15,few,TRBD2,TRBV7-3,CASSLERGSPYEQYF,TGTGCCAGCAGCTTGGAGCGGGGGTCCCCCTACGAGCAGTACTTC
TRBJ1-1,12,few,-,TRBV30,CAKSQVNTEAFF,TGTGCCAAGAGCCAGGTCAACACTGAAGCTTTCTTT
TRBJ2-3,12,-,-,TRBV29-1,CSANSGADTQYF,TGCAGCGCTAATTCAGGGGCAGATACGCAGTATTTT